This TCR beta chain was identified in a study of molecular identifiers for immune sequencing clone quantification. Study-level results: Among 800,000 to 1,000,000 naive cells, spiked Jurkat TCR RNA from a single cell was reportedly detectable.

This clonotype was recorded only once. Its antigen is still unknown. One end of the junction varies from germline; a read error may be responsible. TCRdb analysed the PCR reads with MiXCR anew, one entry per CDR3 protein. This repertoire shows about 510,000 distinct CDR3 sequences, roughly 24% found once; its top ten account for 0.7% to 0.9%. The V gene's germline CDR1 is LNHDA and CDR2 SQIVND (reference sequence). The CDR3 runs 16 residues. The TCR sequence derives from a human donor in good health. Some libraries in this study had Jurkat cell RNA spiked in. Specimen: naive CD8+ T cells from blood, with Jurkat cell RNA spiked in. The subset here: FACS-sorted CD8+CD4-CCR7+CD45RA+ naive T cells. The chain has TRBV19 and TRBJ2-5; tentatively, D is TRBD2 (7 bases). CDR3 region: CASSPYFGGPQETQCF. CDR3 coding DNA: TGTGCCAGTAGTCCCTACTTCGGGGGGCCCCAAGAGACCCAGTGCTTC.